The rows below give T cell receptor beta chains drawn from one sample of a study of siplizumab effects on memory and regulatory T cells. Sequenced by immunoSEQ multiplex PCR; TCRdb stores in-frame clones only, minus some. The sample shows over 90,000 clones, approximately 90% of them seen only once. The sequencing input was CD4+ T cells sorted from blood. The receptors shown here come from a human donor in good health. Both conserved end residues are part of each CDR3. A D gene is named only where the DNA matches it firmly. The size entry is marked missing in some rows and otherwise reads once, few, many or a size class.

J | V | size | D | DNA | CDR3
TRBJ2-1 | TRBV7-6 | once | . | TGTGCCAGCAGCCAATCCCGAGTCGGGAGTACCTACAATGAGCAGTTCTTC | CASSQSRVGSTYNEQFF
TRBJ2-1 | TRBV11-2 | . | . | TGTGCCAGCAGCAAACGACAGGACTCCTACAATGAGCAGTTCTTC | CASSKRQDSYNEQFF
TRBJ1-2 | TRBV5-1 | . | . | TGCGCCAGCAGCTCGGGACACCTAGAAAACTATGGCTACACCTTC | CASSSGHLENYGYTF
TRBJ1-5 | TRBV19 | . | . | TGTGCCAGTAGTAGGGGGGGGTTAAATCAGCCCCAGCATTTT | CASSRGGLNQPQHF
TRBJ1-6 | TRBV11-2 | . | . | TGTGCCAGCAGCCTTGGACAGTGGTCCTCACCCCTCCACTTT | CASSLGQWSSPLHF
TRBJ2-2 | TRBV9 | . | . | TGTGCCAGCAGCGCTAAATTCACCGGGGAGCTGTTTTTT | CASSAKFTGELFF
TRBJ2-1 | TRBV2 | . | TRBD2 | TGTGCCAGCAGTGGTAGCGGGACCTACAATGAGCAGTTCTTC | CASSGSGTYNEQFF
TRBJ1-1 | TRBV4-2 | . | . | TGTGCCAGCAGCCAGGCGACTGGGGGGGCTTCTGAAGCTTTCTTT | CASSQATGGASEAFF
TRBJ1-4 | TRBV19 | . | . | TGTGCCAGTAATGGGGTATCAACTAATGAAAAACTGTTTTTT | CASNGVSTNEKLFF
TRBJ1-1 | TRBV18 | few | . | TGTGCCAGCTCACCACAAGAGGGAATGGAAGCTTTCTTT | CASSPQEGMEAFF
TRBJ2-5 | TRBV29-1 | . | . | TGCAGCGTCGCCCTTTTTAGGGGAGAGACCCAGTACTTC | CSVALFRGETQYF
TRBJ1-5 | TRBV6-1 | . | . | TGTGCCAGCAGTGATGGAGGGAGGTTGCAGCCCCAGCATTTT | CASSDGGRLQPQHF
TRBJ1-4 | TRBV29-1 | . | TRBD1 | TGCAGCGTTGGTTCGGGGACAGGCAATATTGGGGAAAAACTGTTTTTT | CSVGSGTGNIGEKLFF
TRBJ1-2 | TRBV7-2 | . | TRBD1 | TGTGCCAGCAGCTTAAGTCGCGACAGGGCGTCCGGCTACACCTTC | CASSLSRDRASGYTF
TRBJ1-2 | TRBV28 | . | . | TGTGCCACCCTGGGGGGGGGCTATGGCTACACCTTC | CATLGGGYGYTF
TRBJ2-1 | TRBV29-1 | . | . | TGCAGCGTCCTTACTAATGAGCAGTTCTTC | CSVLTNEQFF
TRBJ1-1 | TRBV2 | . | . | TGTGCCAGGAGGGGACTATCTGAAGCTTTCTTT | CARRGLSEAFF
TRBJ1-1 | TRBV7-3 | . | . | TGTGCCAGCAGCTCTGGACGGGGGACTGAAGCTTTCTTT | CASSSGRGTEAFF
TRBJ2-7 | TRBV29-1 | . | . | TGCAGCGTTGACAAGGGGAGACTGGGAGAGCAGTACTTC | CSVDKGRLGEQYF
TRBJ2-2 | TRBV29-1 | . | TRBD2 | TGCAGCGTTACCCAACTAGCGGGGAACACCGGGGAGCTGTTTTTT | CSVTQLAGNTGELFF
TRBJ1-4 | TRBV11-2 | . | . | TGTGCCAGCAGCTTAGCGGTAGGGTGGCCTAATGAAAAACTGTTTTTT | CASSLAVGWPNEKLFF
TRBJ2-3 | TRBV4-2 | . | . | TGTGCCAGCAGCCAAGGCGACGGGAGTTTGAGCACAGATACGCAGTATTTT | CASSQGDGSLSTDTQYF
TRBJ1-1 | TRBV15 | . | . | TGTGCCACCAGCACCGACATCCCAGGGCTCATGAACACTGAAGCTTTCTTT | CATSTDIPGLMNTEAFF
TRBJ2-1 | TRBV2 | . | TRBD2 | TGTGCCAGCATGAAGGGAAGTAAGACTAGCGGGATTAAGTACAATGAGCAGTTCTTC | CASMKGSKTSGIKYNEQFF
TRBJ2-2 | TRBV11-1 | few | TRBD1 | TGTGCCAGCAGCTTCGTCAAGGGGGCGACCGGGGAGCTGTTTTTT | CASSFVKGATGELFF
TRBJ2-3 | TRBV18 | . | TRBD1 | TGTGCCAGCTCCCCTAACAGGGGGCGGTTGACAGATACGCAGTATTTT | CASSPNRGRLTDTQYF
TRBJ1-1 | TRBV28 | once | . | TGTGCCAGCAGTTCTCCCGGGGCCCTTCTAACGACTGAAGCTTTCTTT | CASSSPGALLTTEAFF
TRBJ1-1 | TRBV5-4 | . | . | TGTGCCAGCAGCTTGGTCTCGCAGGGGACTGAAGCTTTCTTT | CASSLVSQGTEAFF
TRBJ1-6 | TRBV28 | . | TRBD1 | TGTGCCAGCAAGGACAGGGAGAGCTCCTATAATTCACCCCTCCACTTT | CASKDRESSYNSPLHF
TRBJ2-7 | TRBV28 | . | TRBD1 | TGTGCCAGCAGTTACGTACAGGGGACCTACTACGAGCAGTACTTC | CASSYVQGTYYEQYF
TRBJ1-4 | TRBV4-1 | . | . | TGCGCCAGCAGCCCCCGTTTAGATGAAAAACTGTTTTTT | CASSPRLDEKLFF
TRBJ1-2 | TRBV19 | few | . | TGTGCCAGTATGCCAATGGCAGGCTTTCGCTATGGCTACACCTTC | CASMPMAGFRYGYTF
TRBJ1-6 | TRBV28 | . | . | TGTGCCAGCATTAACATCCACAGGGCTAATAATTCACCCCTCCACTTT | CASINIHRANNSPLHF
TRBJ2-3 | TRBV28 | . | . | TGTGCCAGCAGTTTAATCCGACGGTTCACAGATACGCAGTATTTT | CASSLIRRFTDTQYF
TRBJ2-5 | TRBV5-1 | . | TRBD2 | TGCGCCAGCAGCCCATTGACTAGCGGGAGGGCGGAGGCCCAGTACTTC | CASSPLTSGRAEAQYF
TRBJ2-4 | TRBV28 | . | . | TGTGCCAGCAGGGACCGTGTGAATGGGGGAGCCAAAAACATTCAGTACTTC | CASRDRVNGGAKNIQYF
TRBJ2-7 | TRBV5-1 | . | TRBD1 | TGCGCCAGCAGCATACATCCGGACAGGGTTAGTTACGAGCAGTACTTC | CASSIHPDRVSYEQYF
TRBJ1-1 | TRBV28 | . | . | TGTGCCAGCAGGTCGTACACTGAAGCTTTCTTT | CASRSYTEAFF
TRBJ2-7 | TRBV19 | . | . | TGTGCCAGTAGTATAACCGGTGGGGGAACTGGGTACGAGCAGTACTTC | CASSITGGGTGYEQYF
TRBJ2-6 | TRBV5-5 | . | . | TGTGCCAGCACCCGGCCCTTTTCTGGGGCCAACGTCCTGACTTTC | CASTRPFSGANVLTF
TRBJ2-3 | TRBV5-4 | . | TRBD2 | TGTGCCAGCAGCCTAGGACTAGCGGGAGTGTTGGCAGATACGCAGTATTTT | CASSLGLAGVLADTQYF
TRBJ2-5 | TRBV19 | . | . | TGTGCCAGTAGTATTTCGACGAGGGCGGAAGAGACCCAGTACTTC | CASSISTRAEETQYF
TRBJ2-7 | TRBV5-1 | . | . | TGCGCCAGCAGCCCGACGGCGGGACTCCACCGCTACGAGCAGTACTTC | CASSPTAGLHRYEQYF
TRBJ2-1 | TRBV6-6 | . | TRBD2 | TGTGCCAGCAGTTACTCCGGACTAGGGTCCCACAATGAGCAGTTCTTC | CASSYSGLGSHNEQFF